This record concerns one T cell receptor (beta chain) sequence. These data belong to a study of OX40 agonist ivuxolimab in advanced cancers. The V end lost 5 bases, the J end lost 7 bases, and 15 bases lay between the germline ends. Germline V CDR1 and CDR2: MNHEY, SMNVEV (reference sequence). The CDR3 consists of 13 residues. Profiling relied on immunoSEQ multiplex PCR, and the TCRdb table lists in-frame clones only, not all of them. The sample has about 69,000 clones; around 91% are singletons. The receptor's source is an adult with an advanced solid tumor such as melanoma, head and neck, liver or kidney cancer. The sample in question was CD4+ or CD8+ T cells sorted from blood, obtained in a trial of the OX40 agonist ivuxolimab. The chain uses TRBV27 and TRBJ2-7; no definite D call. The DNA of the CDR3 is TGTGCCAGCAGTGCCTTATCACGGCGGGAGCAGTACTTC. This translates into CASSALSRREQYF.